The clone carrying this TCR beta chain was recorded once. CDR1 is SGHDT, CDR2 YYEEEE, per germline. The CDR3 contains 16 residues. Trimming removed 0 bases from V and 6 bases from J; junction bases left unmatched: 7. The data stem from a study of blood T cell repertoires in COVID-19. Study background: The samples span acute and convalescent COVID-19 from the United States, Italy and Spain. T cells, B-cell-depleted T cells, or PBMCs provided the cDNA or gDNA that served as material.

Cohort placement rested on clinical history that participants reported themselves. Two negative PCRs, clearance, or symptom resolution characterized the recovered Cohort 3 donors. Method: immunoSEQ multiplex PCR; TCRdb's copy keeps in-frame clones and lacks some. Of some 160,000 clones listed, just under 85% are singletons. Sequencing was carried out using PBMCs or T cells enriched from blood (not recorded which). This chain uses TRBV5-6 with TRBJ2-3; 10 bases match TRBD1. This TCR was sampled from a woman aged 40 to 55 who had recovered from COVID-19. The CDR3 DNA reads TGTGCCAGCAGCTTGGCCGCGACAGGGGGCAGGGATACGCAGTATTTT. It codes for CASSLAATGGRDTQYF.